This T cell receptor beta chain is drawn from a study of cytomegalovirus exposure and HLA in healthy donors (dated by TCRdb to 2017 to 2019). Regarding the research as a whole: In an earlier analysis of approximately 500 of the donors, approximately 300 Gb of sequence data and roughly 100 million unique TCR beta sequences from about 179 million T cells were reported. The later analysis used no new phenotypic data to find candidate immune exposures, relying instead on TCR beta sequences and their occurrence across donors. In a later analysis, previously published TCR beta repertoires from several hundred donors were re-analyzed and high-resolution HLA genotyping was added so that TCR occurrence patterns could be studied. Using immunosequencing, the study profiled T cell repertoires from around 670 subjects and related those repertoires to cytomegalovirus serostatus. Class I and class II HLA loci were covered by the typing at four-digit resolution. The genetic ancestry cluster associated with self-reported Caucasian donors included 70% to 85% of the 398 genotyped donors. In addition to the first cohort of hundreds of subjects, a separate validation cohort of 120 different subjects was used. Among 300 to 500 genotyped donors of the cohort, an average of around 250,000 unique TCR beta nucleotide sequences was sequenced per donor, of which roughly 17% were non-productive. The aim of the study was to test whether cataloging public T cell receptors could identify signatures of past pathogen exposure. A later genetic analysis took genome-wide SNP genotypes for about three fifths of the roughly 670 donors and used that subset as a discovery cohort. An early release that covered around 590 HLA-typed donors contained about 300 gigabases of sequencing data and tens of millions of unique TCR sequences. About five DR-DQ haplotypes were handled as single units for association and clustering, since linkage in the cohort was strong. To predict cytomegalovirus infection status, the study combined high-throughput TCR immunosequencing, statistical association of individual TCRs with disease status, and machine learning. Donor age, sex, ethnicity and CMV serostatus were collected together with the repertoire data. Every repertoire in the discovery cohort had been generated on one and the same sequencing platform. Typing coverage differed by locus: A, B, C, DRB1 and DQB1 were typed in roughly 629-630 donors, DQA1 in roughly 510, DPA1 in around 610, and DPB1 in just under 490. An earlier analysis of 500 to 750 of the donors applied high-throughput TCR beta sequencing to assess whether each TCR beta V gene segment acted as functional or pseudogenic.

Looking up the germline V gene (reference sequence) yields CDR1 MNHEY and CDR2 SMNVEV. Its CDR3 holds 13 amino acids, cysteine through phenylalanine. The read is trimmed to its CDR3 DNA, 39 bases read in frame from base 1. Receptor libraries were prepared by the immunoSEQ multiplex PCR assay. For the multiplex PCR, a mixture combining 60 forward primers for TCR Vbeta segments and 13 reverse primers for TCR Jbeta segments was used. A multiplex PCR assay on genomic DNA amplified the CDR3 region of rearranged TCR beta genes. The Illumina HiSeq System was used to sequence the amplified TCR beta libraries as 87-base-pair reads. Per the original workflow: A later analysis counted about 82 million unique TCR beta chains across the 650 to 800 repertoires, and around 9.9 million of these chains were shared by at least two donors. A nearest-neighbor algorithm error-corrected the raw reads and collapsed the reads into unique sequences, merging closely related sequences to remove PCR and sequencing errors. CDR3 sequences were aligned to IMGT reference sequences to assign V, D and J gene segments. For a sequence to be retained, a match of at least six nucleotides was required to both a V gene segment and a J gene segment. Rearrangements were called productive when the CDR3 lacked stop codons and stayed in frame with V and J; all others were non-productive. CDR3 was defined by IMGT convention, running from the second conserved V-encoded cysteine to the conserved J-encoded phenylalanine. The earlier analysis of a few hundred of the donors excluded sequences that lacked an unambiguous match to a single V gene segment. An earlier analysis of fewer than 750 of the donors called V segments functional above 56.7% productive rearrangements and segregating when the between-donor standard deviation exceeded 5%. A statistical classification framework was built for diagnosing cytomegalovirus status from the catalog of TCR beta chain sequences. In a later analysis, TCR nucleotide sequences were compared against IMGT/GENE-DB human TR gene sequences so that V and J genes could be assigned. The TCRdist pipeline was used in a later analysis to assign CDR3 sequences and most-parsimonious VDJ recombination scenarios. In a later analysis, each TCR beta chain was defined by its CDR3 amino acid sequence together with its V-gene family, and reads without a unique V-gene family were excluded. To address suspected cross-contamination and a sequencing artifact, a later analysis removed a few hundred highly shared, low-generation-probability nucleotide sequences. A later analysis calculated a clonal expansion index for each public chain from normalized within-repertoire ranks of inferred template counts. In a later analysis, generation probabilities were computed with a VDJ recombination model fitted to out-of-frame rearrangements, and the resulting probabilities were checked against IGoR. In a later analysis, TCR-TCR, TCR-HLA and TCR-CMV co-occurrence was scored with hypergeometric tests, and a repertoire-size bias correction was applied to TCR pairs. In a later analysis, false discovery rates were estimated by permuting HLA or CMV assignments 20 times. A later analysis grouped co-occurring TCRs with DBSCAN, adding TCRdist sequence similarity when clustering within HLA-allele-positive subsets. Repertoires with fewer than 30,000 or more than 120,000 public chains, plus five repertoires with anomalous nucleotide sharing, were excluded from co-occurrence clustering. TCRdb stores this immuneACCESS table with in-frame sequences only. Part of the clones is absent; in the studies checked, under half of the shortfall reflects unresolved V genes, and no reason is known for the rest. V and J calls plus clone size are reproduced from that table; the DNA served to infer D and trimming. This sample comprises approximately 180,000 clones, 70% to 90% of them detected only once. The top ten constitute roughly 5.2% of the sample.

Details on this clone: The antigen it recognizes is unknown. The germline gene is not matched at one end of the junction; a read error may be the cause.

The cohort consisted of 600 or so healthy bone marrow donors. All cohort members were sampled while nominally healthy, although unrecorded immune exposures were likely present. The donor was CMV seropositive and was included in the group of 250 to 350 seropositive cohort members. A peripheral blood sample was provided by each donor, and peripheral blood mononuclear cells were used for TCR beta sequencing. The Qiagen DNeasy Blood Extraction Kit was used to extract genomic DNA from the blood cell samples. Broad study findings and their caveats: According to a later analysis, TCR association rates differed among HLA loci, with DRB1 alleles showing the most associated TCRs and HLA-C alleles showing the fewest. Specific HLA alleles were associated with 15,000 to 20,000 TCR beta sequences at a false discovery rate of 0.05 in a later analysis. Three of the identified cytomegalovirus-associated TCR beta chains were confirmed in vitro to be specific for cytomegalovirus antigens. Several of the top co-occurrence clusters appeared to be linked to parvovirus B19, influenza, CMV and Epstein-Barr virus, according to a later analysis. According to the authors, the approach could potentially be generalized to other disease states and immunological phenotypes. A further reported finding was that TCR beta sequences accurately predicted the HLA-A and HLA-B alleles for most subjects in the first cohort. In a later analysis, most CMV-associated TCR beta chains were found to appear HLA-restricted, with HLA associations seemingly driven largely by CMV exposure. When HLA alleles, especially DR and DQ, strongly co-occurred, attributing TCR associations to individual alleles was difficult. The study gave a list of roughly 150 TCR beta chains associated with cytomegalovirus. V-gene and J-gene trimming of TCR beta chains was associated with a missense DCLRE1C variant in a later genetic analysis, and the association was replicated in an independent cohort. Most TCR sequences were seen in very few donors, while some public TCRs were found in many individuals. Immune exposure information for the cohort was limited to CMV serostatus. Only TCR beta chains were sequenced in this cohort, and the absence of alpha or paired-chain data limited detectable features. Some IMGT-functional V segments, including TRBV6-2 and TRBV6-3, could not be distinguished by the 87-base-pair reads and were therefore excluded. Sequencing depth was assumed to be roughly uniform across donors in the presence/absence analyses, though that assumption may not hold. In both the original and validation cohorts, the classifier was reported to diagnose cytomegalovirus status with high specificity and sensitivity. An earlier analysis of approximately 570 of the donors showed that most TCR beta V segments appeared in productive rearrangements either about 90% or about 30% of the time, which broadly matched IMGT annotations. Because HLA typing was unavailable for some donors at each locus, only the typed subset was used in association tests. A group of highly shared sequence variants was considered likely to be a technical artifact of the sequencing pipeline. Compared with the roughly 600-donor mean, donors in an Asian-associated ancestry cluster had fewer N-insertions in productive TCRs, according to a later genetic analysis. In a later analysis, HLA-associated TCR beta chains showed more clonal expansion and lower generation probabilities than non-associated chains that were equally common. Linkage disequilibrium might explain the correlated functional status among segregating V segments, but an unknown experimental factor could not be ruled out. The earlier analysis of nearly 600 of the donors excluded some 15 rarely observed V segments, including chromosome 9 orphons, because counts were too low.

The TCR comes from a girl between 5 and 17 years old in good health and CMV-seropositive. The chain joins TRBV27 to TRBJ1-1, with TRBD1 tentatively as D gene (5 bases match). The sequenced sample consisted of PBMCs. The sequenced DNA is TGTGCCGGCAGTCAAAATCAGGGCACTGAAGCTTTCTTT. The resulting protein is CAGSQNQGTEAFF.